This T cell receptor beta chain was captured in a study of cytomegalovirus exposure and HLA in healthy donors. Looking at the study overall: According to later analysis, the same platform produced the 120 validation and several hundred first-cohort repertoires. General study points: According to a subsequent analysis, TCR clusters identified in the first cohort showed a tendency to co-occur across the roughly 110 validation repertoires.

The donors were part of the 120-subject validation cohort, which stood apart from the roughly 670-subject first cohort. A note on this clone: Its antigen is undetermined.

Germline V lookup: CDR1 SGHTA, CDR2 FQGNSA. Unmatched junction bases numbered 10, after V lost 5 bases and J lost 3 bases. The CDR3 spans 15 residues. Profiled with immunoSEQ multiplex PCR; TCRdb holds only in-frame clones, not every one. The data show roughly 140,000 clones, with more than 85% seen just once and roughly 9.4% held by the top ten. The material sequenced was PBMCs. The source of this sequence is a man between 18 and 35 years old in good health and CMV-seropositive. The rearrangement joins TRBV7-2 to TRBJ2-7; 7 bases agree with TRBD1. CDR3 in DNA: TGTGCCAGCAGCCGGGACAGATTAACGGTCTACGAGCAGTACTTC. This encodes CASSRDRLTVYEQYF.